These 24 T cell receptor beta chains came from one sample sequenced in a study of CD8 T cells in ankylosing spondylitis. TCRdb independently ran MiXCR on the 5' RACE reads; one entry per CDR3 protein. The data show about 150,000 distinct CDR3 sequences, 25% to 35% seen once. The sequenced sample consisted of synovial fluid, either unsorted or a sorted T cell fraction (not recorded which). The receptor source for this set is a male donor with ankylosing spondylitis.

This clonotype has more than one count but fewer than ten. The chain uses TRBV20-1 and TRBJ2-5; TRBD2 is a possible D gene (5 bases). The CDR3 covers 13 residues. V was clipped by 6 bases and J by 5 bases, with 16 bases between them. CDR1 is DFQATT and CDR2 is SNEGSKA in the germline V gene (reference sequence). Written as DNA, the CDR3 is TGCAGTGCCGGTCCTACTAGTATCGAGACCCAGTACTTC. It yields the protein CSAGPTSIETQYF.

The CDR3 nucleotides read TGTGCCAGCAGCCTAATCAGGGGTCGCTATGGCTACACCTTC. This sequence encodes CASSLIRGRYGYTF. The chain employs TRBV7-9 and TRBJ1-2, with D possibly matching TRBD1 (6 bases). Trimming removed 5 bases from V and 4 bases from J, with 14 bases in between. The V gene's germline CDR1 is SEHNR and CDR2 FQNEAQ (reference sequence). The CDR3 has 14 residues.

The chain is built from TRBV5-8 and TRBJ2-7, with TRBD2 matching 7 bases. The CDR3 contains 15 residues. Germline trimming cut 1 base from V and 4 bases from J; bases unmatched to any gene: 8. From germline, CDR1 is SGHTS and CDR2 YDEGEE. The DNA for the CDR3 is TGTGCCAGCAGCTTGCCGCGCGGGAGTAAATACGAGCAGTACTTC. Protein product: CASSLPRGSKYEQYF.

There are many counts of this clonotype. The CDR3 here is CASSHGTVRTNEKLFF. CDR3 DNA sequence: TGTGCCAGCAGTCACGGGACAGTTAGAACTAATGAAAAACTGTTTTTT. The chain employs TRBV6-5 and TRBJ1-4, with TRBD1 matching over 7 bases. Trimming took 5 bases from V and 1 from J; bases not matched to a gene: 7. Germline V gene sequence: CDR1 MNHEY, CDR2 SVGAGI. This CDR3 spans 16 amino acids.

The chain uses TRBV20-1 and TRBJ1-5, with D unresolved. The CDR3 has 15 residues. The germline V gene encodes CDR1 DFQATT and CDR2 SNEGSKA (reference sequence). The V end was cut by 3 bases, the J end by 0 bases, with 12 bases between. CDR3 loop: CSARGDPDSNQPQHF. The CDR3 nucleotides are TGCAGTGCTAGGGGAGATCCTGATAGCAATCAGCCCCAGCATTTT.

The V and J genes are TRBV5-6 and TRBJ1-1; D is uncertain. Germline V gene data show CDR1 as SGHDT and CDR2 as YYEEEE. V dropped 0 bases and J dropped 2 bases, with 8 bases sitting between them. The CDR3 has 14 residues. CDR3 loop: CASSLGSANTEAFF. CDR3 DNA: TGTGCCAGCAGCTTGGGATCAGCTAACACTGAAGCTTTCTTT.

This clonotype was found many times. The genes are TRBV11-2 and TRBJ2-1, with D possibly called TRBD1 or TRBD2 (5 bases each). Trimming took off 1 base at V and 4 bases at J, with 11 bases between the two ends. CDR3 length: 15 residues. Germline V gene sequence: CDR1 SGHAT, CDR2 FQNNGV. The CDR3 loop is CASSLVRDRYNEQFF. DNA for the CDR3: TGTGCCAGCAGCTTAGTCCGGGACCGATACAATGAGCAGTTCTTC.

This clonotype appeared a few times. The chain recombines TRBV6-5 with TRBJ2-5; D is perhaps TRBD1 or TRBD2 (5 bases each). The CDR3 length is 15 residues. The V gene's germline CDR1 is MNHEY and CDR2 SVGAGI. V gave up 0 bases and J gave up 5 bases, with 13 bases separating them. The CDR3 sequence: CASSYSTRGRETQYF. The CDR3 DNA reads as TGTGCCAGCAGTTACTCAACGAGGGGTAGGGAGACCCAGTACTTC.

This chain connects TRBV3-1 to TRBJ2-7; TRBD1 matches 8 bases. The germline V gene has CDR1 LGHDT and CDR2 YNNKEL (reference sequence). The CDR3 contains 12 residues. The V segment lost 5 bases and the J segment 7 bases; nucleotides outside the gene matches: 4. The CDR3 is CASSRTGNEQYF. CDR3 sequence (DNA): TGTGCCAGCAGCAGGACAGGGAATGAGCAGTACTTC.

This clonotype showed up many times. The J gene is TRBJ1-1, the V gene TRBV6-2 or TRBV6-3; D is uncertain. The CDR3 has 15 residues. Germline CDR1 MNHEY, CDR2 SVGEGT. V shed 0 bases and J shed 4 bases, with 12 bases lying between them. Written as DNA, the CDR3 is TGTGCCAGCAGTTACTCGAGTGCAGGCGGCACTGAAGCTTTCTTT. Protein sequence: CASSYSSAGGTEAFF.

This clonotype was found a few times. The V gene is TRBV7-2, the J gene TRBJ2-5, with D possibly matching TRBD2 (6 bases). The length of the CDR3 is 14 residues. V dropped 2 bases and J dropped 5 bases, with 12 bases sitting between them. Germline V lookup: CDR1 SGHTA, CDR2 FQGNSA. In DNA, the CDR3 is TGTGCCAGCAGCTTATACGGCGGGGCCGAGACCCAGTACTTC. It translates to CASSLYGGAETQYF.

This clonotype was found many times. The rearrangement joins TRBV15 to TRBJ1-1, with D possibly TRBD1 on 6 matching bases. Trimming cost V 7 bases and J 1 base, with 16 bases left between them. The germline gives CDR1 LNHNV, CDR2 YYDKDF (reference sequence). The CDR3 spans 15 residues. CDR3 amino acids: CATTPPGQPNTEAFF. CDR3 nucleotide sequence: TGTGCCACCACCCCACCCGGACAGCCGAACACTGAAGCTTTCTTT. The full variable domain, its missing parts supplied by reference TRBV15 and TRBJ1-1, is DAMVIQNPRYQVTQFGKPVTLSCSQTLNHNVMYWYQQKSSQAPKLLFHYYDKDFNNEADTPDNFQSRRPNTSFCFLDIRSPGLGDTAMYLCATTPPGQPNTEAFFGQGTRLTVV.

The rearrangement uses TRBV20-1 and TRBJ2-1; 9 bases line up with TRBD2. In germline, CDR1 is DFQATT, CDR2 SNEGSKA (reference sequence). The length of the CDR3 is 15 residues. Trimming at V came to 2 bases and at J to 5 bases, leaving 7 bases not matched to a gene. In DNA form, the CDR3 reads TGCAGTGCTAGATATCCTAGCGGGAACAACAATGAGCAGTTCTTC. Its translation: CSARYPSGNNNEQFF.

The chain is built from TRBV19 and TRBJ1-2; D remains ambiguous. This CDR3 is 14 amino acids long. The germline gives CDR1 LNHDA, CDR2 SQIVND (reference sequence). V was trimmed by 3 bases and J by 8 bases, leaving 16 bases between them. CDR3 in amino acids: CASSISGISYGYTF. The CDR3 nucleotides are TGTGCCAGTAGTATTTCTGGTATCTCCTACGGCTACACCTTC.

This clonotype was seen only a few times. V and J are TRBV29-1 and TRBJ1-4, with D possibly being TRBD1 (6 bases). The CDR3 is made up of 12 amino acids. Germline V gene data show CDR1 as SQVTM and CDR2 as ANQGSEA. CDR3 coding DNA: TGCGGGGGGGCAGGGACTAATGAAAAACTGTTTTTT. This gives the protein CGGAGTNEKLFF.

The genes are TRBV3-1 and TRBJ2-5; D may correspond to TRBD1 or TRBD2 (5 bases each). V was cut by 2 bases and J by 4 bases, with 11 bases left in between. Germline CDR1 is LGHDT and CDR2 is YNNKEL (reference sequence). CDR3 length: 14 residues. The CDR3: CASSQRGRPETQYF. The CDR3 DNA is TGTGCCAGCAGCCAAAGGGGACGGCCAGAGACCCAGTACTTC.

This chain joins TRBV12-3 or TRBV12-4 and TRBJ1-2; 7 positions agree with TRBD1. The V and J ends lost 6 bases and 3 bases, in that order; junction bases with no gene match: 7. This CDR3 comprises 14 residues. The CDR3 sequence is CASRNDRDDYGYTF. The CDR3 DNA reads TGTGCCAGCAGGAACGACAGGGATGACTATGGCTACACCTTC.

This clonotype turned up a few times. V gene TRBV28 combines with J gene TRBJ2-7; D is uncertain. This CDR3 region has 15 residues. Germline V gene lookup returns CDR1 MDHEN and CDR2 SYDVKM. V was clipped by 2 bases and J by 1 base, with 12 bases between them. The CDR3 loop is CASSLTNVRSYEQYF. The CDR3 region has the DNA TGTGCCAGCAGTTTAACGAACGTGCGATCCTACGAGCAGTACTTC.

The chain combines TRBV5-1 with TRBJ1-6; D is ambiguous. Trimming stripped 0 bases from V and 10 bases from J, with 14 bases between. Germline-derived CDR1 and CDR2 are SGHRS and YFSETQ. The CDR3 has 15 amino acids. CDR3 DNA sequence: TGCGCCAGCAGCTTGGGAAGAGAAAAGAGCTCACCCCTCCACTTT. It translates to CASSLGREKSSPLHF.

In this sample, this clonotype turned up many times. The gene calls are TRBV7-8 and TRBJ1-5, with D unresolved. Germline V gives CDR1 SGHVS, CDR2 FQNEAQ. Trimming pared 1 base from V and 0 bases from J, leaving 13 bases between. The CDR3 is 17 amino acids. Here the CDR3 DNA reads TGTGCCAGCAGCTTAGATGGCAGGCAGAATAGCAATCAGCCCCAGCATTTT. Protein product: CASSLDGRQNSNQPQHF. The variable domain in full, completed from reference TRBV7-8 and TRBJ1-5, reads GAGVSQSPRYKVAKRGQDVALRCDPISGHVSLFWYQQALGQGPEFLTYFQNEAQLDKSGLPSDRFFAERPEGSVSTLKIQRTQQEDSAVYLCASSLDGRQNSNQPQHFGDGTRLSIL.

The V and J genes are TRBV6-1 and TRBJ2-6; D might be TRBD1 (6 bases). Germline CDR1 reads MNHNS; CDR2 reads SASEGT. The CDR3 consists of 16 residues. The ends were cut back, 5 bases at V and 1 base at J, with 12 bases in the middle. The chain's CDR3 is CASSLRQVSGANVLTF. The CDR3 DNA is TGTGCCAGCAGTCTCAGACAGGTTTCTGGGGCCAACGTCCTGACTTTC.

The chain has TRBV12-3 or TRBV12-4 and TRBJ1-1; 8 positions match TRBD1. This CDR3 is built from 14 residues. Trimming cost V 5 bases and J 2 bases; bases outside gene matches: 4. CDR3 amino acids: CASSPGGVNTEAFF. The CDR3 DNA reads as TGTGCCAGCAGTCCAGGGGGCGTTAACACTGAAGCTTTCTTT.

V usage is TRBV7-3 and J usage is TRBJ2-5; D ambiguous. The germline V and J ends were trimmed by 1 base and 2 bases, with 5 bases remaining between them. Germline assignment: CDR1 SGHTA and CDR2 FQGTGA. The CDR3 spans 13 residues. DNA for the CDR3: TGTGCCAGCAGCTTAAGAACGCAAGAGACCCAGTACTTC. Residues: CASSLRTQETQYF.

The V call is TRBV4-1, the J call TRBJ1-4; D is uncertain. The germline V gene encodes CDR1 MGHRA and CDR2 YSYEKL. CDR3 length: 14 residues. Trimming removed 1 base from V and 3 bases from J, with 6 bases in between. The CDR3 is CASSQGTANEKLFF. The CDR3 DNA is TGCGCCAGCAGCCAAGGGACGGCTAATGAAAAACTGTTTTTT.